The present T cell receptor beta chain was sequenced within a study of early T cells in non-severe SARS-CoV-2 infection. Study as a whole: With bulk RNA from unsorted whole blood as input, sequencing yielded unpaired chains. Study findings and constraints: VDJdb matching, biased toward anti-spike CD8 responses, missed private and CD4 specificities.

The CDR3 sequence is 15 residues long. Germline trimming cut 5 bases from V and 0 bases from J; bases unmatched to any gene: 1. Individual cDNA molecules received unique molecular identifiers during library preparation. TCRdb recomputed calls from the 5' RACE reads with MiXCR, one row per CDR3 protein. Among roughly 25,000 distinct CDR3 sequences listed, roughly 4.6% were seen once. This clonotype was seen repeatedly, ten times or more. The target antigen is unknown. The clonotype was recovered from an adult who was a healthcare worker with PCR-confirmed SARS-CoV-2 infection or an uninfected control (not recorded which). The chain employs TRBV12-3 or TRBV12-4 and TRBJ2-1; 10 nucleotides align to TRBD2. The sequenced sample consisted of whole blood. In nucleotides, the CDR3 is TGTGCCAGCAGTCCTAGCGGGAGCTCCTACAATGAGCAGTTCTTC. Translation: CASSPSGSSYNEQFF.